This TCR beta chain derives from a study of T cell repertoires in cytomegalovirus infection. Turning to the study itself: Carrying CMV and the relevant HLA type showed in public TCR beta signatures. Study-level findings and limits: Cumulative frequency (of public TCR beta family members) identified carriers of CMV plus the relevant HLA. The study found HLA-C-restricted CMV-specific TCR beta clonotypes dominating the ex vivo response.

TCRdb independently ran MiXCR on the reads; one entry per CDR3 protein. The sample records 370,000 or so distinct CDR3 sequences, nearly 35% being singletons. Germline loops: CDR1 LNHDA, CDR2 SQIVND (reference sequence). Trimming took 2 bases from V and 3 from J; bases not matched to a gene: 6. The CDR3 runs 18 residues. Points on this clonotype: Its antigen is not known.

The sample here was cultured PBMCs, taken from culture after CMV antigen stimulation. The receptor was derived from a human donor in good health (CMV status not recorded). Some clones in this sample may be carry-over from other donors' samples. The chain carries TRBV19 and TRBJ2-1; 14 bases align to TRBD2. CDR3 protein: CASSIRLAGGKIYNEQFF. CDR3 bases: TGTGCCAGTAGTATAAGACTAGCGGGAGGGAAAATCTACAATGAGCAGTTCTTC.